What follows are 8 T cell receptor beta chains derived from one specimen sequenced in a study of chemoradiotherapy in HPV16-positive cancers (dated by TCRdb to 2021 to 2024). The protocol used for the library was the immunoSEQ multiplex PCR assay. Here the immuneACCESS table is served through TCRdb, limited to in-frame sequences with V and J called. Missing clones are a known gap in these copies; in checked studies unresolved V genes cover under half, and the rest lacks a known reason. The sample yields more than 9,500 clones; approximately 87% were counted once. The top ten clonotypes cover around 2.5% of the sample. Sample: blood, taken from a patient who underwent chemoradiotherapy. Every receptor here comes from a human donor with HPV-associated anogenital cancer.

The CDR3: CASSKVEGKSGELFF. CDR3 coding DNA: TGTGCCAGCAGCAAAGTGGAGGGTAAGTCCGGGGAGCTGTTTTTT. The gene calls are TRBV21-1 and TRBJ2-2; the D segment call TRBD2 is taken from the table without a DNA check. TRBV21-1 is flagged as a pseudogene. This CDR3 is 15 amino acids long.

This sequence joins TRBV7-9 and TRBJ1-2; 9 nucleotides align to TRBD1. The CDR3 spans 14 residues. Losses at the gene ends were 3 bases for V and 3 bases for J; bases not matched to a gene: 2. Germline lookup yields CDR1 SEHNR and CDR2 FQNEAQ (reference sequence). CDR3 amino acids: CASSLGQGHYGYTF. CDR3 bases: TGTGCCAGCAGCTTGGGACAGGGCCACTATGGCTACACCTTC.

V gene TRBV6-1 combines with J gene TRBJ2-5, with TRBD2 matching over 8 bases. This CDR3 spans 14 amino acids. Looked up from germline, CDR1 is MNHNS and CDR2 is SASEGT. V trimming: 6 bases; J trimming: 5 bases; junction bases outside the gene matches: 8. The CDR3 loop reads CASRKSGGVETQYF. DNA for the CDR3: TGTGCCAGCAGGAAAAGCGGGGGCGTCGAGACCCAGTACTTC.

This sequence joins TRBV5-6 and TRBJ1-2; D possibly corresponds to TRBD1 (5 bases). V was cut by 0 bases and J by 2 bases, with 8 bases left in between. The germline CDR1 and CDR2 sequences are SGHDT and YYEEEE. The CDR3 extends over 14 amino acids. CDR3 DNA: TGTGCCAGCAGCTTGGAACGGACAAACTATGGCTACACCTTC. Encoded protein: CASSLERTNYGYTF.

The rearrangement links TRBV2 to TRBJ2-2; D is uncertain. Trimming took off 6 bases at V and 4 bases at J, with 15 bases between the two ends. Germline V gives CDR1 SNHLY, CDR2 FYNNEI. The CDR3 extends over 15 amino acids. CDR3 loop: CASRVVPSSTGELFF. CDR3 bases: TGTGCCAGCAGGGTGGTGCCTTCCTCCACCGGGGAGCTGTTTTTT.

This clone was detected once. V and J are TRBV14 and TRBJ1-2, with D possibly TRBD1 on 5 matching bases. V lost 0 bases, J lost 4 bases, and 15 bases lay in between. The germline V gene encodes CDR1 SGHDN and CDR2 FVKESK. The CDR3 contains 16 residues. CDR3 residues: CASSQERGRIPYGYTF. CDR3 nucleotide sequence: TGTGCCAGCAGCCAAGAGAGGGGACGGATCCCCTATGGCTACACCTTC.

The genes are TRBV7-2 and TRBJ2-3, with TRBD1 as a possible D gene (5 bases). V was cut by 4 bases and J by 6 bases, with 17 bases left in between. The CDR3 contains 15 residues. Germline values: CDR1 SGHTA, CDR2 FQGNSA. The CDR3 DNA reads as TGTGCCAGCAGCTCAATAGACTCTCCAGGGGATACGCAGTATTTT. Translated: CASSSIDSPGDTQYF.

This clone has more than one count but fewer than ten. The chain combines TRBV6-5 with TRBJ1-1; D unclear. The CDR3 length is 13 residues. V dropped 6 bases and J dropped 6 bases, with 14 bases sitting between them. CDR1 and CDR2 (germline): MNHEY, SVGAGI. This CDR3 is CASSLEFPAEAFF. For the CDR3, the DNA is TGTGCCAGCAGCCTGGAGTTCCCCGCTGAAGCTTTCTTT.